These 29 T cell receptor beta chains came from one sample sequenced in a study of blood T cell repertoires in COVID-19. Produced via immunoSEQ multiplex PCR; TCRdb's table is partial and in-frame only. The profile shows about 200,000 clones, 86% of them singletons. Specimen: peripheral blood. The receptors originated from a woman aged 70 to 79 with acute or convalescent COVID-19.

V usage is TRBV3-1 (or the pseudogene TRBV3-2) and J usage is TRBJ2-3; tentatively, D is TRBD2 (6 bases). V lost 5 bases to trimming and J lost 4 bases, with 16 bases between them. CDR3 length: 15 residues. CDR1 LGHDT and CDR2 YNNKEL come from the germline V gene (reference sequence). CDR3 coding DNA: TGTGCCAGCAGCAGTAGACTAGATCTCGCAGATACGCAGTATTTT. Protein sequence: CASSSRLDLADTQYF.

The chain is built from TRBV29-1 and TRBJ1-6; TRBD1 might be the D (6 bases). V lost 4 bases and J lost 9, with 13 bases in between. Germline-derived CDR1 and CDR2 are SQVTM and ANQGSEA. CDR3 size: 13 residues. CDR3 sequence (DNA): TGCAGCGTTGCCCCGGACAGTAGTTCACCCCTCCACTTT. Protein product: CSVAPDSSSPLHF.

The chain employs TRBV18 and TRBJ2-3; D not resolved. V lost 3 bases and J lost 4, with 14 bases in between. CDR1 is KGHSH, CDR2 LQKENI, per germline. CDR3 length equals 15 residues. The CDR3 nucleotides read TGTGCCAGCTCACCCCGCGGTAATGACGCAGATACGCAGTATTTT. It specifies CASSPRGNDADTQYF.

Written as DNA, the CDR3 is TGTGCCACCCGGGACAGGGGGCCCTATGGCTACACCTTC. Residues: CATRDRGPYGYTF. This chain uses TRBV24-1 with TRBJ1-2, with 12 bases that match TRBD1. Looked up from germline, CDR1 is KGHDR and CDR2 is SFDVKD. The CDR3 is 13 residues long. V lost 9 bases, J lost 4 bases, and 2 bases stayed unmatched.

The chain employs TRBV5-1 and TRBJ2-1; 10 nucleotides align to TRBD2. The germline V gene encodes CDR1 SGHRS and CDR2 YFSETQ. Trimming took 4 bases from V and 2 from J; bases not matched to a gene: 3. The CDR3 spans 15 residues. The CDR3 region has the DNA TGCGCCAGCAGCCTAGCGGGGGACCCCTACAATGAGCAGTTCTTC. Encoded protein: CASSLAGDPYNEQFF.

This clone was observed a handful of times. This chain uses TRBV11-2 with TRBJ1-6, with 8 bases aligning to TRBD1. The CDR3 totals 16 residues. The trim removed 2 bases at V and 6 bases at J, leaving 6 bases unmatched. Germline-derived CDR1 and CDR2 are SGHAT and FQNNGV. The CDR3 region has the DNA TGTGCCAGCAGCTTAAGTTGGACAGGGAGTAATTCACCCCTCCACTTT. As protein: CASSLSWTGSNSPLHF.

The chain carries TRBV28 and TRBJ1-5, with 9 bases that match TRBD1. V lost 8 bases, J lost 3 bases, and 14 bases stayed unmatched. CDR1 MDHEN and CDR2 SYDVKM come from the germline V gene. The CDR3 is 17 residues long. In nucleotides, the CDR3 is TGTGCCAGCTCCTCCGGGACAGGGTCGTTTGACAATCAGCCCCAGCATTTT. Translated, it gives CASSSGTGSFDNQPQHF.

The gene calls are TRBV11-3 and TRBJ1-1; possibly TRBD1 for D (5 bases). The CDR3 length is 14 residues. The germline V gene encodes CDR1 SGHNT and CDR2 YENEEA. V lost 5 bases to trimming and J lost 1 base, with 11 bases between them. CDR3 coding DNA: TGTGCCAGCAGCCTTTTCGGGGGGAACACTGAAGCTTTCTTT. This sequence encodes CASSLFGGNTEAFF.

The chain uses TRBV6-2 or TRBV6-3 and TRBJ2-1; 7 positions agree with TRBD2. The germline V gene has CDR1 MNHEY and CDR2 SVGEGT. The CDR3 extends over 15 amino acids. V dropped 5 bases and J dropped 0; count of bases not matched to a gene: 4. CDR3 protein: CASSPAGDSYNEQFF. CDR3 sequence (DNA): TGTGCCAGCAGTCCCGCGGGAGACTCCTACAATGAGCAGTTCTTC.

The chain uses TRBV7-9 and TRBJ2-7; 9 nucleotides match TRBD2. The germline V gene has CDR1 SEHNR and CDR2 FQNEAQ (reference sequence). The CDR3 has 17 amino acids. Trimming removed 3 bases from V and 2 bases from J; junction bases left unmatched: 11. This chain's CDR3 is CASSFRLAAGGTYEQYF. Written as DNA, the CDR3 is TGTGCCAGCAGCTTTAGACTTGCAGCGGGGGGAACCTACGAGCAGTACTTC.

The CDR3 nucleotides read TGTGCCAGCAGTTACGCTTGGCGGGGGACTGAAGCTTTCTTT. Encoded protein: CASSYAWRGTEAFF. The chain employs TRBV6-2 or TRBV6-3 and TRBJ1-1, with D maybe TRBD1 (5 bases). The germline V gene encodes CDR1 MNHEY and CDR2 SVGEGT. There are 14 residues in the CDR3. V was trimmed by 2 bases and J by 5 bases, leaving 12 bases between them.

This chain uses TRBV29-1 with TRBJ2-5, with 7 bases identical to TRBD2. This CDR3 spans 15 amino acids. Germline CDR1 SQVTM, CDR2 ANQGSEA. V was pared by 2 bases and J by 2 bases, with 8 bases of the junction left unmatched. This CDR3 reads CSVEYPSGRQETQYF. The CDR3 DNA is TGCAGCGTTGAATATCCTAGCGGTCGACAAGAGACCCAGTACTTC.

The chain carries TRBV2 and TRBJ1-2, with a possible D match to TRBD1 (5 bases). CDR1 is SNHLY, CDR2 FYNNEI, per germline. Trimming stripped 6 bases from V and 2 bases from J, with 10 bases between. The CDR3 is 13 residues long. The DNA of the CDR3 is TGTGCCAGCAGGCCCGACAGCAACTATGGCTACACCTTC. Translation gives CASRPDSNYGYTF.

The chain joins TRBV10-2 to TRBJ2-2; 9 nucleotides match TRBD1. This CDR3 has 14 amino acids. The ends lost 9 bases at V and 7 bases at J; junction bases unmatched: 9. Germline V gene lookup returns CDR1 WSHSY and CDR2 SAAADI. CDR3 protein: CARRDREISGELFF. The CDR3 DNA follows: TGCGCCAGAAGGGACAGGGAAATTAGCGGGGAGCTGTTTTTT.

This chain uses TRBV5-1 with TRBJ2-1, with 11 nucleotides matching TRBD2. The CDR3 sequence is 15 residues long. With V trimmed by 4 bases and J by 5 bases, 5 bases remained unmatched. Germline CDR1 and CDR2: SGHRS and YFSETQ. The CDR3 loop is CASSLLAGVNNEQFF. The DNA for the CDR3 is TGCGCCAGCAGCCTACTAGCGGGGGTAAACAATGAGCAGTTCTTC.

The chain employs TRBV6-5 and TRBJ1-5, with D maybe TRBD1 (5 bases). V was clipped by 7 bases and J by 2 bases, with 12 bases between them. The CDR3 is 14 residues long. Germline CDR1 reads MNHEY; CDR2 reads SVGAGI. The CDR3: CASIQGLGNQPQHF. CDR3 nucleotide sequence: TGTGCCAGCATCCAGGGTCTGGGCAATCAGCCCCAGCATTTT.

The CDR3 here is CSVMTGRGASGANVLTF. The CDR3, as DNA: TGCAGCGTCATGACAGGGCGCGGGGCGTCTGGGGCCAACGTCCTGACTTTC. The chain is built from TRBV29-1 and TRBJ2-6; a possible D gene is TRBD1 (7 bases). The CDR3 extends over 17 amino acids. Per germline, CDR1 SQVTM and CDR2 ANQGSEA. V was clipped by 6 bases and J by 1 base, with 19 bases between them.

This chain connects TRBV28 to TRBJ2-5, with TRBD2 matching over 8 bases. Unmatched junction bases numbered 5, after V lost 7 bases and J lost 7 bases. CDR1 and CDR2 from the germline V gene are MDHEN and SYDVKM. CDR3 length: 12 residues. The chain's CDR3 is CASKRGSGTQYF. The CDR3 DNA is TGTGCCAGCAAGCGGGGGTCAGGGACCCAGTACTTC.

The chain employs TRBV18 and TRBJ1-2; 8 bases are shared with TRBD1. Germline V gene sequence: CDR1 KGHSH, CDR2 LQKENI. V shed 1 base, J shed 4 bases, and the junction held 5 bases outside the gene matches. The CDR3 spans 15 residues. In DNA, the CDR3 is TGTGCCAGCTCACCACAGACAGGGGTTCTCTATGGCTACACCTTC. This gives the protein CASSPQTGVLYGYTF.

The chain employs TRBV29-1 and TRBJ1-2; possibly TRBD1 for D (5 bases). CDR3 length: 13 amino acids. Trimming took off 4 bases at V and 5 bases at J, with 14 bases between the two ends. CDR1 and CDR2 from the germline V gene are SQVTM and ANQGSEA. Written as DNA, the CDR3 is TGCAGCGTTGTCGCCGGGGGAGGATATGGCTACACCTTC. It encodes CSVVAGGGYGYTF.

V usage is TRBV11-3 and J usage is TRBJ2-7; D not certain. V was cut by 1 base and J by 4 bases, with 5 bases left in between. Germline-derived CDR1 and CDR2 are SGHNT and YENEEA. This CDR3 has 12 amino acids. The CDR3 spells CASSLGRYEQYF. The DNA of the CDR3 is TGTGCCAGCAGCTTAGGTCGGTACGAGCAGTACTTC. Variable domain in full (rest from reference TRBV11-3 and TRBJ2-7): EAGVVQSPRYKIIEKKQPVAFWCNPISGHNTLYWYLQNLGQGPELLIRYENEEAVDDSQLPKDRFSAERLKGVDSTLKIQPAELGDSAVYLCASSLGRYEQYFGPGTRLTVT.

This clone showed up just a few times. The chain employs TRBV7-6 and TRBJ2-5; the D is unclear. The germline gives CDR1 SGHVS, CDR2 FNYEAQ. The CDR3 length is 13 residues. V dropped 8 bases and J dropped 0 bases, with 10 bases sitting between them. Here the CDR3 reads CASSRSYQETQYF. The CDR3 DNA reads as TGTGCCAGCTCTAGAAGCTACCAAGAGACCCAGTACTTC.

The chain is built from TRBV6-2 or TRBV6-3 and TRBJ2-2; a weak D match, TRBD2 (6 bases). The CDR3 is made up of 14 amino acids. CDR1 and CDR2 from the germline V gene are MNHEY and SVGEGT. V dropped 2 bases and J dropped 7 bases, with 11 bases sitting between them. The CDR3 DNA sequence: TGTGCCAGCAGTTACCATAGCGGTCGCGGGGAGCTGTTTTTT. This encodes CASSYHSGRGELFF.

The chain combines TRBV4-2 with TRBJ1-2; perhaps TRBD1 as D (5 bases). The CDR3 consists of 14 residues. The V end lost 3 bases, the J end lost 2 bases, and 10 bases lay between the germline ends. CDR1 is LGHNA and CDR2 is YNFKEQ in the germline V gene. CDR3 in amino acids: CASSHEQVNYGYTF. Written as DNA, the CDR3 is TGTGCCAGCAGCCATGAACAGGTAAACTATGGCTACACCTTC.

This clone was detected only once. The rearrangement joins TRBV19 to TRBJ2-2, with TRBD1 matching over 10 bases. Germline CDR1 LNHDA, CDR2 SQIVND (reference sequence). This CDR3 has 16 residues. The V segment lost 4 bases and the J segment 7 bases; nucleotides outside the gene matches: 9. DNA of the CDR3: TGTGCCAGTAGTAGAGGGACAGGGGTCCAGGGCGGGGAGCTGTTTTTT. As protein: CASSRGTGVQGGELFF.

V usage is TRBV4-1 and J usage is TRBJ2-3; D is perhaps TRBD2 (5 bases). CDR1 is MGHRA and CDR2 is YSYEKL in the germline V gene. Trimming took 4 bases from V and 5 from J, leaving 16 bases between them. This CDR3 has 15 residues. CDR3 sequence (DNA): TGCGCCAGCAGCCGGGGTACCCCTAGCTTAGATACGCAGTATTTT. Its translation is CASSRGTPSLDTQYF.

This chain uses TRBV12-5 with TRBJ2-1; the D gene is possibly TRBD2 (7 bases). Trimming removed 0 bases from V and 4 bases from J, with 16 bases in between. Germline CDR1 and CDR2: LGHNT and FRNRAP. The CDR3 has 17 residues. The CDR3 DNA follows: TGTGCTAGTGGTTTGGTCATCACGGGGGGCGCTTACAATGAGCAGTTCTTC. It is translated as CASGLVITGGAYNEQFF.

This chain connects TRBV6-5 to TRBJ1-2; the match to TRBD1 covers 7 bases. The ends lost 6 bases at V and 2 bases at J; junction bases unmatched: 6. The CDR3 extends over 14 amino acids. Germline loops: CDR1 MNHEY, CDR2 SVGAGI. CDR3 in DNA: TGTGCCAGCAGGCGTATACAGGGGAACTATGGCTACACCTTC. Translated, it gives CASRRIQGNYGYTF.

This clone has only one observation. V and J are TRBV24-1 and TRBJ1-5; 10 positions agree with TRBD1. Per the germline V gene, CDR1 is KGHDR and CDR2 is SFDVKD. The trim removed 3 bases at V and 2 bases at J, leaving 12 bases unmatched. CDR3 length equals 19 residues. The DNA for the CDR3 is TGTGCCACCAGTGATCAGCGAAGGGTAGGGACAGGGGGCAATCAGCCCCAGCATTTT. Translation: CATSDQRRVGTGGNQPQHF.